The rows below give T cell receptor beta chains drawn from one sample of a study of human T cells and chemical hapten exposure. Via MiXCR, TCRdb re-called the RACE reads, giving one row per CDR3 protein. The table records hundreds of thousands of distinct CDR3 sequences, nearly 6.5% of them present only once. This sample comprised whole blood, obtained in connection with sensitization to the hapten diphenylcyclopropenone (DPC). All receptors come from a woman aged 18-29 years with alopecia areata. Some clones in this sample may be carry-over from other donors' samples. The conserved cysteine and the conserved F or W are not part of the CDR3 here.

V,J,CDR3
TRBV29-1,TRBJ2-3,SVEDGTSGGADTQY
TRBV6-1,TRBJ2-1,ACEREAGVNNEQF
TRBV3-1,TRBJ2-2,ASSQGGELF
TRBV27,TRBJ2-7,ASSRRPQSYEQY
TRBV11-2,TRBJ2-1,ASSLATGNPF
TRBV25-1,TRBJ2-3,ASSEYKQGAQY
TRBV21-1,TRBJ1-4,ASYIGAPIEKLF
TRBV12-5,TRBJ2-1,ASGPGTATNEQF
TRBV7-3,TRBJ1-1,ASSPTATTAAF
TRBV5-1,TRBJ2-3,GSGLDKDTQY
TRBV12-3/TRBV12-4,TRBJ1-3,ASLGKGNTIY
TRBV20-1,TRBJ2-7,SARLGAVVYEQY
TRBV6-5,TRBJ2-2,ASTGTGGLNTGELF
TRBV27,TRBJ1-2,ASSPRGDGDYGYT
TRBV5-1,TRBJ2-1,ASSSGDGYNEQF
TRBV7-3,TRBJ1-6,ASSETGANSPLH
TRBV6-1,TRBJ2-1,ASRLIAGGPYNEQF
TRBV12-3/TRBV12-4,TRBJ2-3,ASSVQGEGTDTQY
TRBV4-3,TRBJ1-5,ASSHYRDSNQPQH
TRBV28,TRBJ1-5,ASSPQLGGNQPQH
TRBV24-1,TRBJ1-1,ATSDWGTTEAF
TRBV4-1,TRBJ1-6,ASSQENGARNYSPLH
TRBV14,TRBJ1-1,ASSLPEAIGTEAF
TRBV5-6,TRBJ1-1,ASSSGTGNLMNTEAF
TRBV21-1,TRBJ2-2,ASSKTRENTGELF
TRBV4-3,TRBJ1-4,ASSQSSYTNNEKLF
TRBV20-1,TRBJ2-7,RAEGGSREQY